This paragraph covers one TCR beta chain sequence. This specimen comes from a study of radiotherapy plus CTLA-4 blockade in lung cancer. The CDR3 spans 16 residues. The V segment lost 5 bases and the J segment 8 bases; nucleotides outside the gene matches: 10. In germline, CDR1 is SGHRS, CDR2 YFSETQ. Sequenced by immunoSEQ multiplex PCR; TCRdb stores in-frame clones only, minus some. Of about 31,000 clones in the sample, 60% to 80% were seen once. The chain combines TRBV5-1 with TRBJ2-1; 13 nucleotides match TRBD2. This receptor was identified in a human donor with non-small cell lung cancer whose response to radiotherapy plus ipilimumab could not be evaluated. The starting material was peripheral blood, obtained from a patient treated with radiotherapy plus ipilimumab. The CDR3 spells CASSSSTSGRADEQFF. DNA of the CDR3: TGCGCCAGCAGTTCGAGTACTAGCGGGAGGGCCGATGAGCAGTTCTTC.